Detailed here is one T cell receptor beta chain. The antigen this receptor binds is unknown. Within one base of it there is no much larger clone, and no base qualities were kept. Including cysteine and phenylalanine, the CDR3 has 12 amino acids. The entry retains the CDR3 DNA only, 36 bases that are in frame from base 1. V was cut back by 1 base and J by 5 bases, leaving a gap of 6 bases between them. This entry belongs to a study of control samples from healthy donors and cancer patients (dated by TCRdb to about 2020). Receptor amplification or capture employed the immunoSEQ multiplex PCR assay. TCRdb provides this immuneACCESS table in a form limited to in-frame rearrangements. Some clones are lacking; in checked studies, under half of them reflect an unresolved V gene, and why the rest are absent is not known. For this sample there are some 130,000 clones; just over 90% appear just once. The ten largest account for 1.5% to 2% of the sample.

Source material: PBMCs. The sequence is built from TRBV12-3 or TRBV12-4 and TRBJ2-7; too little of a D gene remains to name it. The source of this sequence is a man aged 50-60 years with head and neck cancer. The DNA sequence is TGTGCCAGCAGTTTAGGTTGGGACGAGCAGTACTTC. This encodes CASSLGWDEQYF.